Below, 27 T cell receptor beta chains from the same sample are listed, as sequenced in a study of cytomegalovirus exposure and HLA in healthy donors. Amplification used 60 Vbeta primers and 13 Jbeta primers. The assay was immunoSEQ multiplex PCR, and TCRdb's table has in-frame clones only and misses some. Found here are about 55,000 clones, nearly 85% of them singletons; the top ten hold roughly 1.5%. Sequences were obtained from PBMCs. The source is a man in his thirties or forties in good health and CMV-seronegative.

This chain uses TRBV5-4 with TRBJ2-1, with 13 bases lining up with TRBD2. Per germline, CDR1 SGHNT and CDR2 YYREEE (reference sequence). J lost 9 bases, V lost 4 bases, and 10 bases had no gene match. The CDR3 has 16 amino acids. The CDR3 sequence: CASSPEGTSGTAEQFF. For the CDR3, the DNA is TGTGCCAGCAGCCCGGAAGGGACTAGCGGGACGGCTGAGCAGTTCTTC.

V is TRBV19 and J is TRBJ2-3; 10 bases line up with TRBD2. Germline V CDR1 and CDR2: LNHDA, SQIVND (reference sequence). V lost 6 bases to trimming and J lost 0 bases; unmatched junction nucleotides: 15. The CDR3 totals 19 residues. In nucleotides, the CDR3 is TGTGCCAGTAGACCACTAGCGGGGAGGACCCATTCTAGCACAGATACGCAGTATTTT. Translated: CASRPLAGRTHSSTDTQYF.

The rearrangement links TRBV30 to TRBJ2-5; perhaps TRBD2 as D (5 bases). CDR1 and CDR2 from the germline V gene are GTSNPN and SVGIG (reference sequence). CDR3 length: 13 amino acids. V shed 5 bases and J shed 6 bases, with 16 bases lying between them. The CDR3: CAWSRGSVQTQYF. CDR3 nucleotide sequence: TGTGCCTGGTCCCGAGGTAGCGTGCAGACCCAGTACTTC.

This sequence joins TRBV7-2 and TRBJ1-5, with a possible D match to TRBD1 (5 bases). CDR1 is SGHTA, CDR2 FQGNSA, per germline. The CDR3 spans 16 residues. V lost 5 bases and J lost 5, with 19 bases in between. The CDR3 DNA reads as TGTGCCAGCAGCCCTAAAGTCTCCGGGGGATATCAGCCCCAGCATTTT. This gives the protein CASSPKVSGGYQPQHF.

The chain employs TRBV9 and TRBJ2-4; 10 nucleotides line up with TRBD1. With 4 bases clipped from V and 6 bases from J, the junction kept 7 bases outside the gene matches. This CDR3 comprises 15 residues. CDR1 and CDR2 from the germline V gene are SGDLS and YYNGEE. CDR3 sequence: CASSNPGQGLNIQYF. The CDR3 DNA reads as TGTGCCAGCAGCAACCCGGGACAGGGGTTAAACATTCAGTACTTC.

The V call is TRBV10-1, the J call TRBJ1-5; TRBD1 is a possible D gene (6 bases). V was cut by 6 bases and J by 6 bases, with 12 bases left in between. Germline V gives CDR1 WNHNN, CDR2 SYGVQD (reference sequence). This CDR3 is 13 amino acids long. The CDR3 spells CASSGRTAQPQHF. The CDR3 DNA reads TGCGCCAGCAGCGGGAGGACAGCTCAGCCCCAGCATTTT.

This clone was counted once. The V call is TRBV5-8, the J call TRBJ1-5; D is undetermined. The CDR3 is 15 amino acids. Germline CDR1 SGHTS, CDR2 YDEGEE. Trimming left V 4 bases short and J 0 bases short, with 11 bases between. The CDR3 is CASSGGLYSNQPQHF. DNA for the CDR3: TGTGCCAGCAGCGGAGGTCTCTATAGCAATCAGCCCCAGCATTTT.

This clone has a single count. The chain joins TRBV7-9 to TRBJ2-7; TRBD1 agrees at 8 bases. The CDR3 covers 14 residues. CDR1 and CDR2 from the germline V gene are SEHNR and FQNEAQ (reference sequence). Trimming at V came to 9 bases and at J to 6 bases, leaving 13 bases not matched to a gene. CDR3 DNA sequence: TGTGCCAGTACAAGACAGGGGTCCTTCGGCGAGCAGTACTTC. Translation gives CASTRQGSFGEQYF. Filled out from reference TRBV7-9 and TRBJ2-7, the complete variable domain reads DTGVSQNPRHKITKRGQNVTFRCDPISEHNRLYWYRQTLGQGPEFLTYFQNEAQLEKSRLLSDRFSAERPKGSFSTLEIQRTEQGDSAMYLCASTRQGSFGEQYFGPGTRLTVT.

The rearrangement joins TRBV11-2 to TRBJ2-1; 11 bases are shared with TRBD1. Trimming at V came to 2 bases and at J to 6 bases, leaving 9 bases not matched to a gene. CDR1 and CDR2 (germline): SGHAT, FQNNGV. The CDR3 consists of 17 residues. The CDR3 nucleotides read TGTGCCAGCAGCTTAAGGCTGTCGGGACAGGGGGTCAATGAGCAGTTCTTC. This gives the protein CASSLRLSGQGVNEQFF.

V is TRBV27 and J is TRBJ1-1; TRBD1 might be the D (6 bases). The germline V and J ends were trimmed by 2 bases and 4 bases, with 23 bases remaining between them. Germline CDR1 MNHEY, CDR2 SMNVEV (reference sequence). This CDR3 has 18 amino acids. CDR3 protein: CASSLRGGAGWAGTEAFF. The CDR3, as DNA: TGTGCCAGCAGTTTAAGAGGGGGGGCAGGGTGGGCCGGCACTGAAGCTTTCTTT.

The rearrangement uses TRBV5-1 and TRBJ2-7; the D is unclear. V shed 0 bases and J shed 5 bases, with 15 bases lying between them. The CDR3 length is 15 residues. The germline V gene has CDR1 SGHRS and CDR2 YFSETQ. CDR3 nucleotides: TGCGCCAGCAGCTTGGTCCGCGGCCTAAGGAACGAGCAGTACTTC. Protein: CASSLVRGLRNEQYF. Drawing the rest from reference TRBV5-1 and TRBJ2-7, the complete variable domain is KAGVTQTPRYLIKTRGQQVTLSCSPISGHRSVSWYQQTPGQGLQFLFEYFSETQRNKGNFPGRFSGRQFSNSRSEMNVSTLELGDSALYLCASSLVRGLRNEQYFGPGTRLTVT.

This sequence joins TRBV9 and TRBJ2-7; D is undetermined. CDR1 is SGDLS, CDR2 YYNGEE, per germline. V lost 0 bases to trimming and J lost 2 bases, with 12 bases between them. This CDR3 is 15 amino acids long. The CDR3 loop reads CASSVGLVSAYEQYF. DNA for the CDR3: TGTGCCAGCAGCGTAGGTTTGGTGTCGGCCTACGAGCAGTACTTC.

This clone was seen more than once but under ten times. The rearrangement uses TRBV28 and TRBJ1-3; the D is unclear. The CDR3 spans 14 residues. Germline loops: CDR1 MDHEN, CDR2 SYDVKM. Trimming left V 5 bases short and J 9 bases short, with 17 bases between. The CDR3 loop reads CASSQISRLSTIYF. Written as DNA, the CDR3 is TGTGCCAGCAGTCAAATCTCACGTTTGAGCACCATATATTTT.

The V and J genes are TRBV6-6 and TRBJ1-2; D is undetermined. V gave up 0 bases and J gave up 4 bases, with 6 bases separating them. The CDR3 runs 13 residues. Germline loops: CDR1 MNHNY, CDR2 SVGAGI (reference sequence). The CDR3 DNA reads TGTGCCAGCAGTTACTCGTCCGTCTATGGCTACACCTTC. Translated: CASSYSSVYGYTF.

This clone has a handful of counts. This chain links TRBV19 with TRBJ1-2, with D uncertain. Germline V CDR1 and CDR2: LNHDA, SQIVND (reference sequence). CDR3 size: 12 residues. V was trimmed by 6 bases and J by 4 bases, leaving 9 bases between them. CDR3 sequence (DNA): TGTGCCAGTAGGCAAGGAGGCTATGGCTACACCTTC. Its protein product is CASRQGGYGYTF.

This chain uses TRBV28 with TRBJ1-2; TRBD1 is a possible D gene (6 bases). Trimming left V 5 bases short and J 5 bases short, with 12 bases between. CDR3 length: 13 residues. Germline CDR1 is MDHEN and CDR2 is SYDVKM. The CDR3 sequence is CASSNTGFYGYTF. The CDR3 DNA sequence: TGTGCCAGCAGTAACACAGGGTTTTATGGCTACACCTTC.

This clone was detected once. The rearrangement joins TRBV18 to TRBJ2-7, with 11 bases that match TRBD2. The CDR3 totals 20 residues. CDR1 and CDR2 from the germline V gene are KGHSH and LQKENI. V lost 2 bases and J lost 0; bases outside the gene matches: 15. CDR3 in amino acids: CASSPFFTSGSCMSSYEQYF. Written as DNA, the CDR3 is TGTGCCAGCTCACCATTTTTTACTAGCGGGAGTTGCATGAGCTCCTACGAGCAGTACTTC.

This sequence joins TRBV7-3 and TRBJ1-1; 8 bases agree with TRBD1. This CDR3 contains 13 residues. The germline CDR1 and CDR2 sequences are SGHTA and FQGTGA. V dropped 5 bases and J dropped 6; count of bases not matched to a gene: 5. As DNA, the CDR3 is TGTGCCAGCAGCCCTGAGACAGGGGCTGAAGCTTTCTTT. It yields the protein CASSPETGAEAFF.

This chain connects TRBV25-1 to TRBJ2-1; the D gene is possibly TRBD2 (7 bases). Trimming left V 6 bases short and J 4 bases short, with 16 bases between. Germline V gene lookup returns CDR1 MGHDK and CDR2 SYGVNS. This CDR3 comprises 15 residues. CDR3 protein: CASSPRGGSYNEQFF. CDR3 sequence (DNA): TGTGCCAGCAGCCCCAGGGGCGGGAGTTACAATGAGCAGTTCTTC.

This chain joins TRBV6-4 and TRBJ2-1, with 9 bases fitting TRBD2. Germline CDR1 and CDR2: MRHNA and SNTAGT. CDR3 length: 17 amino acids. V lost 2 bases to trimming and J lost 7 bases; unmatched junction nucleotides: 12. The CDR3 bases are TGTGCCAGCAGTGACCATTTTCTAGCGGGAAGGGCGAATGAGCAGTTCTTC. It codes for CASSDHFLAGRANEQFF.

This sequence joins TRBV6-6 and TRBJ1-1, with a weak D call TRBD1 (5 bases). The V gene lost 2 bases and the J gene lost 2 bases, with 15 bases spanning the gap. Germline V lookup: CDR1 MNHNY, CDR2 SVGAGI (reference sequence). This CDR3 is built from 16 residues. The CDR3 region is CASSYGAWGVNTEAFF. CDR3 nucleotides: TGTGCCAGCAGTTACGGGGCTTGGGGGGTAAACACTGAAGCTTTCTTT.

The chain couples TRBV7-9 to TRBJ2-3, with a possible D match to TRBD1 (5 bases). Trimming removed 5 bases from V and 0 bases from J, with 9 bases in between. CDR3 length: 14 residues. Germline values: CDR1 SEHNR, CDR2 FQNEAQ (reference sequence). In nucleotides, the CDR3 is TGTGCCAGCAGCCCTCGACAGAGCACAGATACGCAGTATTTT. Translated, it gives CASSPRQSTDTQYF.

This clone was observed a single time. V and J are TRBV7-8 and TRBJ1-2; the match to TRBD1 covers 7 bases. The V and J ends lost 2 bases and 3 bases, in that order; junction bases with no gene match: 6. Germline V gene data show CDR1 as SGHVS and CDR2 as FQNEAQ. This CDR3 is built from 15 residues. CDR3 sequence: CASSLNRGGDYGYTF. CDR3 bases: TGTGCCAGCAGCTTAAACAGGGGAGGAGACTATGGCTACACCTTC.

The chain carries TRBV19 and TRBJ1-1, with TRBD1 as a possible D gene (6 bases). This CDR3 has 14 residues. Trimming cost V 4 bases and J 1 base, with 10 bases left between them. CDR1 LNHDA and CDR2 SQIVND come from the germline V gene (reference sequence). Written as DNA, the CDR3 is TGTGCCAGTAGTACCCCCAGGGGGAACACTGAAGCTTTCTTT. Amino acid sequence: CASSTPRGNTEAFF. Together with reference TRBV19 and TRBJ1-1, the CDR3 gives the full variable domain: DGGITQSPKYLFRKEGQNVTLSCEQNLNHDAMYWYRQDPGQGLRLIYYSQIVNDFQKGDIAEGYSVSREKKESFPLTVTSAQKNPTAFYLCASSTPRGNTEAFFGQGTRLTVV.

As to this clone: At one boundary the junction diverges from the germline segment, which might be a read error. V is TRBV7-7 and J is TRBJ2-2; D may be TRBD1 (5 bases). The CDR3 has 15 residues. In germline, CDR1 is SSHAT, CDR2 FNYEAQ (reference sequence). The CDR3 here is CASSLEQGLAGELFF. The CDR3 nucleotides are TGTGCTAGCAGCTTAGAGCAGGGCCTCGCCGGGGAGCTGTTTTTT.

V gene TRBV7-8 combines with J gene TRBJ2-1; TRBD1 matches 7 bases. CDR1 is SGHVS and CDR2 is FQNEAQ in the germline V gene. The CDR3 runs 18 residues. V lost 0 bases to trimming and J lost 6 bases; unmatched junction nucleotides: 14. The CDR3 DNA reads as TGTGCCAGCAGCTTAGCGGTGGGCACAGGGGCCCCCTTCAATGAGCAGTTCTTC. It yields the protein CASSLAVGTGAPFNEQFF.

The chain uses TRBV10-1 and TRBJ2-1, with D possibly matching TRBD2 (6 bases). This CDR3 spans 13 amino acids. From germline, CDR1 is WNHNN and CDR2 SYGVQD (reference sequence). V shed 2 bases and J shed 8 bases, with 10 bases lying between them. The CDR3 nucleotides are TGCGCCAGCAGTGAGCCGGGAGCTGATGAGCAGTTCTTC. It yields the protein CASSEPGADEQFF.